The sequence of this T cell receptor (beta chain) was determined in a study of cytomegalovirus exposure and HLA in healthy donors. About this clone itself: The antigen remains undetermined.

Amplification used 60 Vbeta primers and 13 Jbeta primers. Sequencing was performed with immunoSEQ multiplex PCR; in TCRdb, only in-frame clones are kept and a portion is missing. This sample's table has 200,000 or so clones. This CDR3 region has 17 residues. The V and J ends lost 1 base and 4 bases respectively, with 18 bases between them. CDR1 SGHDT and CDR2 YYEEEE come from the germline V gene. The study's findings and limits: Across donors, presence/absence analyses took sequencing depth to be roughly uniform. HLA alleles showed associations with around 15,000 TCR beta sequences in a later analysis, at a 0.05 false discovery rate. Most TCR sequences were rare, but some public TCRs occurred in many donors.

The chain has TRBV5-6 and TRBJ2-1, with D possibly TRBD1 on 6 matching bases. The receptor's source is a boy between 10 and 17 years old in good health and CMV-seronegative. The sample was PBMCs. CDR3 residues: CASSLFVGQTIYNEQFF. CDR3 nucleotide sequence: TGTGCCAGCAGCTTGTTTGTCGGACAGACAATTTACAATGAGCAGTTCTTC.